The next 20 T cell receptor beta chains were all read from a single sample in a study of identical twins. Each CDR3 protein gets one entry after TCRdb re-called the 5' RACE reads with MiXCR. The repertoire holds 1.5 million to 2 million distinct CDR3 sequences, with under 35% as singletons. The specimen sequenced was cord blood. Receptors were obtained from a newborn girl in good health.

The rearrangement joins TRBV10-3 to TRBJ1-1, with 9 bases identical to TRBD1. This CDR3 is built from 15 residues. CDR1 and CDR2 (germline): ENHRY, SYGVKD. V dropped 6 bases and J dropped 0; count of bases not matched to a gene: 5. The CDR3 region has the DNA TGTGCCATCAGCAGGACAGGGGCCCTGAACACTGAAGCTTTCTTT. This translates into CAISRTGALNTEAFF.

The V and J genes are TRBV7-9 and TRBJ2-5; D unresolved. There are 11 residues in the CDR3. V was cut by 1 base and J by 13 bases, with 10 bases left in between. The germline V gene encodes CDR1 SEHNR and CDR2 FQNEAQ (reference sequence). This chain's CDR3 is CASSLVRLPYF. The CDR3 bases are TGTGCCAGCAGCTTAGTACGGCTTCCGTACTTC.

The V and J genes are TRBV4-1 and TRBJ1-2; D unresolved. The V gene lost 1 base and the J gene lost 8 bases, with 8 bases spanning the gap. This CDR3 is 12 amino acids long. Germline V CDR1 and CDR2: MGHRA, YSYEKL. CDR3 coding DNA: TGCGCCAGCAGCCAAGGAGACGTGGGCTACACCTTC. Protein: CASSQGDVGYTF.

The V gene is TRBV20-1, the J gene TRBJ2-3, with 12 bases identical to TRBD2. Germline CDR1 is DFQATT and CDR2 is SNEGSKA (reference sequence). The CDR3 contains 15 residues. V lost 0 bases and J lost 4; bases outside the gene matches: 2. CDR3 protein: CSARDRTSGADTQYF. For the CDR3, the DNA is TGCAGTGCTAGAGACCGGACTAGCGGGGCAGATACGCAGTATTTT.

The V call is TRBV5-4, the J call TRBJ1-2, with D maybe TRBD1 (5 bases). CDR1 is SGHNT and CDR2 is YYREEE in the germline V gene (reference sequence). The CDR3 runs to 15 residues. Trimming stripped 2 bases from V and 8 bases from J, with 19 bases between. The CDR3 reads CASSLRDSGMVGYTF. The CDR3 region has the DNA TGTGCCAGCAGCTTAAGAGATTCAGGGATGGTCGGCTACACCTTC.

This chain joins TRBV6-5 and TRBJ2-5; 9 bases fit TRBD1. V shed 4 bases, J shed 5 bases, and the junction held 11 bases outside the gene matches. Per germline, CDR1 MNHEY and CDR2 SVGAGI. The CDR3 spans 16 residues. The CDR3 sequence: CASSSRDRDFRETQYF. CDR3 in DNA: TGTGCCAGCAGTTCCCGGGACAGGGATTTTCGGGAGACCCAGTACTTC.

A few counts support this clonotype. This chain links TRBV28 with TRBJ2-6; D remains unclear. Germline CDR1 is MDHEN and CDR2 is SYDVKM. The CDR3 extends over 15 amino acids. The V end was cut by 5 bases, the J end by 2 bases, with 10 bases between. The chain's CDR3 is CASSLRMTGANVLTF. The CDR3 DNA is TGTGCCAGCAGTCTACGTATGACTGGGGCCAACGTCCTGACTTTC.

This chain connects TRBV7-8 to TRBJ1-1; perhaps TRBD1 as D (6 bases). Per germline, CDR1 SGHVS and CDR2 FQNEAQ. This CDR3 comprises 13 residues. V lost 11 bases and J 4 bases, leaving 17 bases between the germline ends. CDR3 in DNA: TGTGCCGGCTCCGGGGGCGTCGGCACTGAAGCTTTCTTT. It specifies CAGSGGVGTEAFF.

This clonotype has a handful of counts. The chain combines TRBV20-1 with TRBJ2-7; 11 bases fit TRBD2. This CDR3 spans 16 amino acids. Germline trimming cut 2 bases from V and 0 bases from J; bases unmatched to any gene: 6. Germline CDR1 DFQATT, CDR2 SNEGSKA (reference sequence). CDR3 DNA: TGCAGTGCTAGAAGATCCGGGACTAGCGGCTCCTACGAGCAGTACTTC. Translation: CSARRSGTSGSYEQYF.

This clonotype appeared many times. The chain is built from TRBV2 and TRBJ2-7; D is ambiguous. With 6 bases removed from V and 5 bases from J, the gap between germline ends came to 8 bases. CDR3 length: 11 amino acids. Germline V gene lookup returns CDR1 SNHLY and CDR2 FYNNEI. The CDR3 bases are TGTGCCAGCAGCTCATTGAACGAGCAGTACTTC. This sequence encodes CASSSLNEQYF.

V gene TRBV28 combines with J gene TRBJ2-7, with TRBD2 matching 7 bases. V dropped 2 bases and J dropped 0; count of bases not matched to a gene: 7. Germline V CDR1 and CDR2: MDHEN, SYDVKM. There are 16 residues in the CDR3. The DNA for the CDR3 is TGTGCCAGCAGTTTAGCGGCCAGCGGGGACTCCTACGAGCAGTACTTC. This codes for CASSLAASGDSYEQYF. Filled out from reference TRBV28 and TRBJ2-7, the complete variable domain reads DVKVTQSSRYLVKRTGEKVFLECVQDMDHENMFWYRQDPGLGLRLIYFSYDVKMKEKGDIPEGYSVSREKKERFSLILESASTNQTSMYLCASSLAASGDSYEQYFGPGTRLTVT.

The chain carries TRBV11-3 and TRBJ2-4, with 9 bases aligning to TRBD2. The V and J ends lost 4 bases and 0 bases, in that order; junction bases with no gene match: 28. Germline V gene lookup returns CDR1 SGHNT and CDR2 YENEEA. This CDR3 spans 24 amino acids. The CDR3 DNA sequence: TGTGCCAGCAGCTCACTTAGCTCTAGAGATTTAGCGGGAGTGGGGGGGGTAGCCAAAAACATTCAGTACTTC. It translates to CASSSLSSRDLAGVGGVAKNIQYF.

The chain carries TRBV6-5 and TRBJ2-7; D gene ambiguous. Per the germline V gene, CDR1 is MNHEY and CDR2 is SVGAGI. V dropped 8 bases and J dropped 0 bases, with 14 bases sitting between them. This CDR3 contains 14 residues. This CDR3 reads CASPLTESSYEQYF. The CDR3 nucleotides read TGTGCCAGCCCCCTTACGGAAAGCTCCTACGAGCAGTACTTC.

The chain recombines TRBV28 with TRBJ1-1, with TRBD1 as a possible D gene (5 bases). Trimming took 5 bases from V and 0 from J, leaving 13 bases between them. The germline V gene has CDR1 MDHEN and CDR2 SYDVKM. The CDR3 has 15 amino acids. In DNA form, the CDR3 reads TGTGCCAGCAGTACACACCGACAGCTGAACACTGAAGCTTTCTTT. It encodes CASSTHRQLNTEAFF.

To note about this clonotype: One junction end disagrees with the germline gene, perhaps due to a read error. The J gene is TRBJ1-3, the V gene TRBV27; TRBD1 might be the D (5 bases). The V gene's germline CDR1 is MNHEY and CDR2 SMNVEV (reference sequence). This CDR3 is built from 16 residues. The CDR3 loop is CAGSPGTQPSGNTIYF. The DNA of the CDR3 is TGTGCCGGCAGTCCCGGGACTCAGCCCTCTGGAAACACCATATATTTT.

This chain links TRBV14 with TRBJ1-4; 7 bases match TRBD1. From germline, CDR1 is SGHDN and CDR2 FVKESK. The CDR3 has 18 residues. Trimming cost V 2 bases and J 4 bases; bases outside gene matches: 13. The CDR3: CASSQNLGDRDYNEKLFF. The CDR3 nucleotides are TGTGCCAGCAGCCAAAACCTCGGCGACAGGGATTATAATGAAAAACTGTTTTTT.

The V gene is TRBV20-1, the J gene TRBJ1-2, with unresolved D. Deletions cut 3 bases from V and 4 bases from J, with 9 bases between. This CDR3 is built from 12 residues. Germline CDR1 reads DFQATT; CDR2 reads SNEGSKA (reference sequence). The CDR3 region is CSASVRIYGYTF. In DNA, the CDR3 is TGCAGTGCTAGCGTCAGAATCTATGGCTACACCTTC.

The chain uses TRBV12-3 or TRBV12-4 and TRBJ2-3; D ambiguous. This CDR3 spans 20 amino acids. Deletions cut 1 base from V and 0 bases from J, with 23 bases between. In nucleotides, the CDR3 is TGTGCCAGCAGTTTAGATGAGCTCGGGCTAACCGGGCCTAGCACAGATACGCAGTATTTT. Residues: CASSLDELGLTGPSTDTQYF.

This clonotype was seen only a few times. The V gene is TRBV6-8, the J gene TRBJ2-6; TRBD2 is a possible D gene (5 bases). CDR3 size: 17 residues. CDR1 and CDR2 from the germline V gene are MNHGY and SAAAGT. Trimming stripped 2 bases from V and 0 bases from J, with 11 bases between. This CDR3 reads CASSYGLAISGANVLTF. For the CDR3, the DNA is TGTGCCAGCAGTTACGGGCTAGCTATCTCTGGGGCCAACGTCCTGACTTTC.

The chain uses TRBV6-5 and TRBJ1-4; no reliable D call. V lost 5 bases and J 2 bases, leaving 9 bases between the germline ends. CDR1 is MNHEY and CDR2 is SVGAGI in the germline V gene. The length of the CDR3 is 14 residues. Written as DNA, the CDR3 is TGTGCCAGCAGTCATCGGCGGACTAATGAAAAACTGTTTTTT. It specifies CASSHRRTNEKLFF.